Below are 13 T cell receptor beta chains sequenced from a single sample in a study of blood T cell repertoires in COVID-19. The table came from immunoSEQ multiplex PCR; TCRdb's copy has only in-frame clones and leaves some out. The sample holds roughly 76,000 clones, 80% to 90% seen once. The sequencing input was peripheral blood. The receptor source for this set is a woman older than 75 with active or convalescent COVID-19.

The chain has TRBV15 and TRBJ1-2; a weak D match, TRBD1 (6 bases). Trimming left V 8 bases short and J 7 bases short, with 14 bases between. The CDR3 totals 12 residues. The germline V gene has CDR1 LNHNV and CDR2 YYDKDF (reference sequence). In DNA form, the CDR3 reads TGTGCCACCTCGCCGGGACATCTTGGCTACACCTTC. Translated, it gives CATSPGHLGYTF.

The chain carries TRBV7-9 and TRBJ1-2, with 8 positions matching TRBD1. The CDR3 is 15 amino acids. Trimming removed 1 base from V and 5 bases from J; junction bases left unmatched: 6. Looked up from germline, CDR1 is SEHNR and CDR2 is FQNEAQ (reference sequence). In DNA, the CDR3 is TGTGCCAGCAGCTTAGGCCAGGGGGCAGTTTATGGCTACACCTTC. It codes for CASSLGQGAVYGYTF.

The sample holds one count of this clone. The chain carries TRBV12-5 and TRBJ2-5; 8 bases are shared with TRBD2. Germline trimming cut 6 bases from V and 5 bases from J; bases unmatched to any gene: 11. Looked up from germline, CDR1 is LGHNT and CDR2 is FRNRAP. The CDR3 runs 15 residues. CDR3 nucleotide sequence: TGTGCTAGTGGCACGACTACTAGCGGTAGTGAGACCCAGTACTTC. Residues: CASGTTTSGSETQYF.

The genes are TRBV7-2 and TRBJ2-7; unclear D gene. Germline values: CDR1 SGHTA, CDR2 FQGNSA. CDR3 length equals 13 residues. The V gene lost 1 base and the J gene lost 6 bases, with 10 bases spanning the gap. The CDR3 region is CASSLGLTVEQYF. The DNA of the CDR3 is TGTGCCAGCAGCTTAGGTTTGACTGTCGAGCAGTACTTC.

The chain recombines TRBV28 with TRBJ1-5; a weak D match, TRBD1 (6 bases). Germline loops: CDR1 MDHEN, CDR2 SYDVKM. V was cut by 8 bases and J by 7 bases, with 18 bases left in between. The CDR3 spans 14 residues. DNA of the CDR3: TGTGCCAGCGGGCCGGGGGGGCTTTACCAGCCCCAGCATTTT. This translates into CASGPGGLYQPQHF. The variable domain in full, completed from reference TRBV28 and TRBJ1-5, reads DVKVTQSSRYLVKRTGEKVFLECVQDMDHENMFWYRQDPGLGLRLIYFSYDVKMKEKGDIPEGYSVSREKKERFSLILESASTNQTSMYLCASGPGGLYQPQHFGDGTRLSIL.

Remarks on this clone: Other DNA sequences of this sample code for an identical CDR3. The rearrangement joins TRBV6-5 to TRBJ1-2, with 10 bases that match TRBD1. J gave up 5 bases and V 5 bases, and 5 bases lay outside the gene matches. Germline V gives CDR1 MNHEY, CDR2 SVGAGI. The CDR3 contains 14 residues. CDR3 loop: CASSPDRGNYGYTF. The CDR3 bases are TGTGCCAGCAGTCCGGACAGGGGGAATTATGGCTACACCTTC.

The chain uses TRBV30 and TRBJ1-4; D is possibly TRBD1 (5 bases). Germline V gives CDR1 GTSNPN, CDR2 SVGIG (reference sequence). Between the trimmed V and J ends, which lost 7 bases and 5 bases, there was a span of 11 bases. The CDR3 covers 12 residues. The CDR3 bases are TGTGCCTCCAGGGAGGTGAATGAAAAACTGTTTTTT. This codes for CASREVNEKLFF.

V and J are TRBV5-8 and TRBJ1-2; TRBD1 matches 7 bases. The CDR3 runs to 14 residues. Germline V lookup: CDR1 SGHTS, CDR2 YDEGEE. Unmatched junction bases numbered 3, after V lost 0 bases and J lost 4 bases. The CDR3 loop reads CASSLARDSYGYTF. As DNA, the CDR3 is TGTGCCAGCAGCTTGGCTAGGGACAGCTATGGCTACACCTTC.

This clone was picked up many times. The chain is built from TRBV6-5 and TRBJ2-5, with 7 bases identical to TRBD2. Per the germline V gene, CDR1 is MNHEY and CDR2 is SVGAGI. This CDR3 spans 13 amino acids. V lost 7 bases and J lost 0; bases outside the gene matches: 2. Written as DNA, the CDR3 is TGTGCCAGCAAAGCGGGGTACCAAGAGACCCAGTACTTC. Translating gives CASKAGYQETQYF.

This clone was picked up one time. The chain joins TRBV28 to TRBJ1-2; possibly TRBD1 for D (6 bases). The length of the CDR3 is 15 residues. Trimming removed 4 bases from V and 9 bases from J, with 21 bases in between. CDR1 is MDHEN and CDR2 is SYDVKM in the germline V gene. CDR3 protein: CASSSPRPQGGRYTF. The DNA of the CDR3 is TGTGCCAGCAGTTCTCCCCGGCCACAGGGCGGGCGCTACACCTTC.

This rearrangement joins TRBV27 to TRBJ1-2, with a tentative D call TRBD1 (6 bases). The CDR3 has 14 amino acids. Trimming took 4 bases from V and 2 from J, leaving 11 bases between them. Germline CDR1 and CDR2: MNHEY and SMNVEV (reference sequence). This CDR3 reads CASSYREKNYGYTF. For the CDR3, the DNA is TGTGCCAGCAGTTACAGGGAAAAGAACTATGGCTACACCTTC.

The V and J genes are TRBV5-4 and TRBJ1-2; D unresolved. The CDR3 consists of 16 residues. Germline-derived CDR1 and CDR2 are SGHNT and YYREEE (reference sequence). The ends were cut back, 2 bases at V and 8 bases at J, with 22 bases in the middle. CDR3 in DNA: TGTGCCAGCAGCTTCCCCTCTACCCTTGGCGCGGGGGGCTACACCTTC. This codes for CASSFPSTLGAGGYTF.

The rearrangement links TRBV2 to TRBJ1-3; D unclear. V lost 3 bases and J 9 bases, leaving 15 bases between the germline ends. This CDR3 contains 14 residues. Germline loops: CDR1 SNHLY, CDR2 FYNNEI. CDR3 coding DNA: TGTGCCAGCAGTGAGTGGCAGCAGGTTGGCACCATATATTTT. This encodes CASSEWQQVGTIYF. Together with reference TRBV2 and TRBJ1-3, the CDR3 gives the full variable domain: EPEVTQTPSHQVTQMGQEVILRCVPISNHLYFYWYRQILGQKVEFLVSFYNNEISEKSEIFDDQFSVERPDGSNFTLKIRSTKLEDSAMYFCASSEWQQVGTIYFGEGSWLTVV.